This record concerns one TCR beta chain sequence. Its antigen remains unknown. This sample was included in a study of cytomegalovirus exposure and HLA in healthy donors. Study observations and caveats: Immune exposure data for these donors was limited to CMV serostatus.

The CDR3 consists of 14 residues. Unmatched junction bases numbered 9, after V lost 7 bases and J lost 13 bases. Per the germline V gene, CDR1 is WSHSY and CDR2 is SAAADI. The PCR ran on 60 Vbeta and 13 Jbeta primers. The assay was immunoSEQ multiplex PCR, and TCRdb's table has in-frame clones only and misses some. Seen here are fewer than 120,000 clones, more than 65% observed once, and the top ten hold roughly 6%. The source is a man younger than 45 in good health and CMV-seropositive. The chain is built from TRBV10-2 and TRBJ2-1, with TRBD2 matching over 14 bases. Sequenced sample: PBMCs. DNA of the CDR3: TGCGCCAGCATCCCGGGGACTAGCGGGGGAGGTCAGTTCTTC. Amino acid sequence: CASIPGTSGGGQFF.